This entry lists 10 T cell receptor beta chains sequenced from one sample in a study of OX40 agonist ivuxolimab in advanced cancers. The data were produced by immunoSEQ multiplex PCR, yet TCRdb's version contains in-frame clones alone and is incomplete. The sample lists about 88,000 clones, around 85% seen once, with around 4% in the top ten. The sequencing used CD4+ or CD8+ T cells sorted from blood, collected in a trial of the OX40 agonist ivuxolimab. These receptors came from an adult with an advanced solid tumor such as melanoma, head and neck, liver or kidney cancer.

The rearrangement uses TRBV5-6 and TRBJ2-2, with D tentatively TRBD1 (6 bases). Germline V CDR1 and CDR2: SGHDT, YYEEEE. The V gene lost 3 bases and the J gene lost 0 bases, with 9 bases spanning the gap. This CDR3 comprises 15 residues. The CDR3 DNA is TGTGCCAGCAGCTCACAGGGCCCGAACACCGGGGAGCTGTTTTTT. Translating it yields CASSSQGPNTGELFF.

The genes are TRBV28 and TRBJ2-7; D is tentatively TRBD1 or TRBD2 (5 bases each). Between the trimmed V and J ends, which lost 7 bases and 4 bases, there was a span of 11 bases. Germline V gives CDR1 MDHEN, CDR2 SYDVKM. CDR3 size: 12 residues. The DNA for the CDR3 is TGTGCCAGCAAGGCCGAGGGGTACGAGCAGTACTTC. Translation gives CASKAEGYEQYF.

The gene calls are TRBV19 and TRBJ2-1; TRBD2 matches 12 bases. The CDR3 has 15 residues. Germline-derived CDR1 and CDR2 are LNHDA and SQIVND (reference sequence). J was trimmed by 7 bases and V by 6 bases; bases with no gene match: 7. The CDR3 loop reads CASRETSGSWNEQFF. The CDR3 coding sequence is TGTGCCAGTAGAGAGACTAGCGGGAGTTGGAATGAGCAGTTCTTC. Looking up the rest from reference TRBV19 and TRBJ2-1 gives the full variable domain: DGGITQSPKYLFRKEGQNVTLSCEQNLNHDAMYWYRQDPGQGLRLIYYSQIVNDFQKGDIAEGYSVSREKKESFPLTVTSAQKNPTAFYLCASRETSGSWNEQFFGPGTRLTVL.

The genes are TRBV14 and TRBJ2-7; possibly TRBD2 for D (6 bases). The CDR3 spans 16 residues. Trimming took 0 bases from V and 6 from J, leaving 18 bases between them. The germline gives CDR1 SGHDN, CDR2 FVKESK. CDR3 DNA: TGTGCCAGCAGCCAAGAGAGGGTTAGCGGAGACTTCGAGCAGTACTTC. Protein: CASSQERVSGDFEQYF. The full variable domain, its missing parts supplied by reference TRBV14 and TRBJ2-7, is EAGVTQFPSHSVIEKGQTVTLRCDPISGHDNLYWYRRVMGKEIKFLLHFVKESKQDESGMPNNRFLAERTGGTYSTLKVQPAELEDSGVYFCASSQERVSGDFEQYFGPGTRLTVT.

This rearrangement joins TRBV7-6 to TRBJ2-7; perhaps TRBD1 as D (6 bases). Per the germline V gene, CDR1 is SGHVS and CDR2 is FNYEAQ. This CDR3 spans 15 amino acids. V was shortened by 4 bases and J by 3 bases, with 16 bases between the two germline ends. The CDR3 nucleotides are TGTGCCAGCAGCTCCTTAACAGGGACCTTCTACGAGCAGTACTTC. Translated, it gives CASSSLTGTFYEQYF.

The chain is built from TRBV5-8 and TRBJ2-7; D is unresolved. The CDR3 length is 12 residues. Germline V gene sequence: CDR1 SGHTS, CDR2 YDEGEE. Trimming left V 0 bases short and J 3 bases short, with 4 bases between. The CDR3 loop is CASSLGGYEQYF. The DNA of the CDR3 is TGTGCCAGCAGCTTGGGGGGCTACGAGCAGTACTTC.

This chain uses TRBV13 with TRBJ2-1; 14 bases match TRBD2. The CDR3 is 19 residues long. Trimming took 5 bases from V and 3 from J; bases not matched to a gene: 12. Germline V gene sequence: CDR1 PRHDT, CDR2 FYEKMQ (reference sequence). CDR3 sequence reads: CASSPSGLAGVPLYNEQFF. For the CDR3, the DNA is TGTGCCAGCAGCCCCTCGGGACTAGCGGGAGTTCCCCTCTACAATGAGCAGTTCTTC.

V gene TRBV29-1 combines with J gene TRBJ2-1; 11 bases are a match to TRBD2. Germline CDR1 SQVTM, CDR2 ANQGSEA. Trimming took 7 bases from V and 0 from J; bases not matched to a gene: 14. The CDR3 extends over 18 amino acids. This CDR3 is CSGSLTSGSGGSYNEQFF. CDR3 DNA sequence: TGCAGCGGGTCCCTCACTAGCGGGAGTGGAGGCTCCTACAATGAGCAGTTCTTC.

This clone was seen a single time. This chain links TRBV6-6 with TRBJ2-7; D call uncertain. There are 13 residues in the CDR3. Trimming left V 2 bases short and J 3 bases short, with 8 bases between. Germline V gives CDR1 MNHNY, CDR2 SVGAGI (reference sequence). DNA of the CDR3: TGTGCCAGCAGTTACGAGTCTAGCTACGAGCAGTACTTC. Protein: CASSYESSYEQYF.

The chain couples TRBV5-1 to TRBJ2-4, with no clear D. The CDR3 length is 17 residues. The germline gives CDR1 SGHRS, CDR2 YFSETQ. With 0 bases removed from V and 1 base from J, the gap between germline ends came to 14 bases. The CDR3, as DNA: TGCGCCAGCAGCTTGGTTCCCAGCATTACCGCCAAAAACATTCAGTACTTC. This sequence encodes CASSLVPSITAKNIQYF.